Listed here are 2 T cell receptor beta chains from one sample, sequenced in a study of T cells expressing NK-cell markers. TCRdb reprocessed the 5' RACE reads and stores each CDR3 protein as one record, lacking DNA. The sample's table shows about 430,000 distinct CDR3 sequences. The sample was blood T cells: a sorted CD56 or NKG2C T cell subset, CD4+ or CD8+ T cells, or bulk PBMC T cells (not recorded which). Every receptor here comes from a woman between 50 and 59 years old in good health.

The chain carries TRBV11-2 and TRBJ2-5; the D call of TRBD2 rests on TCRdb alone, since no DNA is present to check it. CDR1 is SGHAT, CDR2 FQNNGV, per germline. This CDR3 has 14 amino acids. CDR3 sequence reads: CASSPTSGRKTQYF. The entire variable domain, with the rest obtained from reference TRBV11-2 and TRBJ2-5, is as follows: EAGVAQSPRYKIIEKRQSVAFWCNPISGHATLYWYQQILGQGPKLLIQFQNNGVVDDSQLPKDRFSAERLKGVDSTLKIQPAKLEDSAVYLCASSPTSGRKTQYFGPGTRLLVL.

The chain couples TRBV5-5 to TRBJ1-5. CDR1 SGHKS and CDR2 YYEKEE come from the germline V gene (reference sequence). CDR3 length: 15 residues. Here the CDR3 reads CASSGSAVSNQPQHF.